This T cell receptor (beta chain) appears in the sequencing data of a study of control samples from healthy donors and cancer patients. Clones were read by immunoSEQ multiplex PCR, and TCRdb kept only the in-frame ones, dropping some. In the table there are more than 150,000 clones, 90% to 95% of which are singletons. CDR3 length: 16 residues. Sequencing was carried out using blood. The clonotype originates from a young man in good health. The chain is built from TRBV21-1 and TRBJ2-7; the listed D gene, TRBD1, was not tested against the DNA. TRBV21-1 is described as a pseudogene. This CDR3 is CASSTRSWTGSHEQYF. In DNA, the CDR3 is TGTGCCAGCAGCACGCGCTCCTGGACAGGGAGCCACGAGCAGTACTTC.